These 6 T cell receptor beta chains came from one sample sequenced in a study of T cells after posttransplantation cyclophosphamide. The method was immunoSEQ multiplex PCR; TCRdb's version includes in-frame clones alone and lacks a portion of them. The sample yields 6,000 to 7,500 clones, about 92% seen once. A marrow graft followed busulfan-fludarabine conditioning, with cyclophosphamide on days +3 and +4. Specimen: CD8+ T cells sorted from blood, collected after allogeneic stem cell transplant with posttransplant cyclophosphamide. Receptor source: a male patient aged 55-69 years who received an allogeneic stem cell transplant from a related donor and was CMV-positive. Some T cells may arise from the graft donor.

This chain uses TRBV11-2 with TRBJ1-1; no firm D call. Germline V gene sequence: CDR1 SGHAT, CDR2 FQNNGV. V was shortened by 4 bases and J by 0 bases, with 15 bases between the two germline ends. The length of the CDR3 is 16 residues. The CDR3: CASSSTQTALNTEAFF. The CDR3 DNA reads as TGTGCCAGCAGCTCGACCCAAACAGCTTTGAACACTGAAGCTTTCTTT.

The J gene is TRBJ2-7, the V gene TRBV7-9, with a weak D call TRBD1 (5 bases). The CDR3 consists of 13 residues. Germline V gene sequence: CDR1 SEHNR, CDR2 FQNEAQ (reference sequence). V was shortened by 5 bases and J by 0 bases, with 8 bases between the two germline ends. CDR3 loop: CASSQDNSYEQYF. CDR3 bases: TGTGCCAGCAGCCAGGACAACTCCTACGAGCAGTACTTC.

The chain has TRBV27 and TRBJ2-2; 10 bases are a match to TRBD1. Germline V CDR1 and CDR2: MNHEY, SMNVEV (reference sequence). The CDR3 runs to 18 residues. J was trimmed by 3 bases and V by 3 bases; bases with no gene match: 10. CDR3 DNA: TGTGCCAGCAGTTTGGCGACAGGGGGCTTGGGGGACACCGGGGAGCTGTTTTTT. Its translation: CASSLATGGLGDTGELFF.

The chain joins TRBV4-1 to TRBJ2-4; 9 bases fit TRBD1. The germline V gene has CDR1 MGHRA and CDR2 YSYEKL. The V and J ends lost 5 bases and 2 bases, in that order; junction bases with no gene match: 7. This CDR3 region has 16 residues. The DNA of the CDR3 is TGCGCCAGCAGCTCCCGGGACAGGGTTCCCAAAAACATTCAGTACTTC. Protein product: CASSSRDRVPKNIQYF.

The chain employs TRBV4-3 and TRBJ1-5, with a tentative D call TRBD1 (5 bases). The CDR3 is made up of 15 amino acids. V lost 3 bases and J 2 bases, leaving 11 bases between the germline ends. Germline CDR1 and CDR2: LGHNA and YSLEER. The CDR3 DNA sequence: TGCGCCAGCAGCCATGACAGTGGAGGCAATCAGCCCCAGCATTTT. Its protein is CASSHDSGGNQPQHF.

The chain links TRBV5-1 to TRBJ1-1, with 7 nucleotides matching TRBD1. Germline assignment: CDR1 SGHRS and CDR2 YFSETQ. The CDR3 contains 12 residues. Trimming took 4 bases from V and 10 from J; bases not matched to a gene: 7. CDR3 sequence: CASSIATGLAFF. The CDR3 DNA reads TGCGCCAGCAGCATCGCGACAGGGTTAGCTTTCTTT.